A single sample gave rise to the 5 T cell receptor beta chains below, sequenced in a study of T cells in Graves' hyperthyroidism and ophthalmopathy. Amplification yielded TCR beta CDR3 regions, with RNA transcripts as the source. During a first-round RT-PCR of the TCR CDR3, the HTBI primer set was used. Each CDR3 protein gets one entry after TCRdb re-called the multiplex PCR reads with MiXCR. The profile shows hundreds of thousands of distinct CDR3 sequences, less than 25% of them singletons. Sequenced input: blood. The receptors originated from a man aged 30 to 45 with Graves' ophthalmopathy.

This chain joins TRBV5-1 and TRBJ2-7; either TRBD1 or TRBD2 may fit D (5 bases each). TRBJ2-1 explains the end of the DNA better; the J call may be wrong. CDR3 length equals 15 residues. The germline CDR1 and CDR2 sequences are SGHRS and YFSETQ. CDR3 protein: CASFQPGPRSYEQFF. The CDR3, as DNA: TGCGCCAGTTTTCAACCGGGACCACGCTCATACGAGCAGTTCTTC.

This clonotype was seen at least ten times. In nucleotides, the CDR3 is TGCAGCACACAAGGGGCCAAGAGAACCCAGTACTTC. This sequence encodes CSTQGAKRTQYF. The genes are TRBV29-1 and TRBJ2-5, with D possibly TRBD1 on 5 matching bases. The CDR3 has 12 residues. Germline CDR1 reads SQVTM; CDR2 reads ANQGSEA. V was shortened by 8 bases and J by 8 bases, with 18 bases between the two germline ends.

The chain is built from TRBV28 and TRBJ1-4; perhaps TRBD1 as D (5 bases). Trimming cost V 3 bases and J 8 bases, with 13 bases left between them. CDR3 length equals 14 residues. The germline gives CDR1 MDHEN, CDR2 SYDVKM. The CDR3 loop reads CASSLRGRNEKLFF. CDR3 in DNA: TGTGCCAGCAGTTTGAGGGGAAGGAACGAAAAACTGTTTTTT.

The rearrangement uses TRBV4-1 and TRBJ2-7; tentative D call: TRBD2 (5 bases). The CDR3 is 14 amino acids. Trimming took off 4 bases at V and 3 bases at J, with 13 bases between the two ends. Germline V gives CDR1 MGHRA, CDR2 YSYEKL. The CDR3 region has the DNA TGCGCCAGCAGCCCTACTAGTGAGGGCTACGAGCAGTACTTC. This translates into CASSPTSEGYEQYF.

This sequence joins TRBV20-1 and TRBJ2-2; D uncertain. V was shortened by 1 base and J by 4 bases, with 10 bases between the two germline ends. The CDR3 is 14 amino acids. Germline-derived CDR1 and CDR2 are DFQATT and SNEGSKA (reference sequence). DNA for the CDR3: TGCAGTGCTAGAGCTACTACCGGCACCGGGGAGCTGTTTTTT. This codes for CSARATTGTGELFF.